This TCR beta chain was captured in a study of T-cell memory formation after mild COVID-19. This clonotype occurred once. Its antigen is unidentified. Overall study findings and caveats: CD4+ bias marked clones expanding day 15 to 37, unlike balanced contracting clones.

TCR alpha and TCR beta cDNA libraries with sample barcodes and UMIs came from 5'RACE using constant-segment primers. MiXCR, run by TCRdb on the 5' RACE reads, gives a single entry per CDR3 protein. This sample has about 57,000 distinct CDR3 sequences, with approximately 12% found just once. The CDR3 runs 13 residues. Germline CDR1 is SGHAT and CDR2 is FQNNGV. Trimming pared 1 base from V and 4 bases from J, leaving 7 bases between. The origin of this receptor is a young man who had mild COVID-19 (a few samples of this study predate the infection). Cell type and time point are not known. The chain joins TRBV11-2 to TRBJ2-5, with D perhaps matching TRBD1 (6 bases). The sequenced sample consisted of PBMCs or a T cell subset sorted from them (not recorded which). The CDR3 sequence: CASSLARGETQYF. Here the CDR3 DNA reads TGTGCCAGCAGCTTAGCCAGGGGAGAGACCCAGTACTTC.